Listed here is a single TCR beta chain. Its antigen is currently unknown. This CDR3 is built from 14 residues. Germline V gene data show CDR1 as MNHEY and CDR2 as SMNVEV (reference sequence). Trimming shortened V by 2 bases and J by 2 bases, and 9 bases separated the two germline ends. The data were taken from a study of post-analysis software for immune sequencing data. Study as a whole: Recorded subtypes: relapsing-remitting, secondary progressive, progressive-relapsing; some patients unannotated.

General study points: Strong co-clustering by F measure was evident for samples that had been prepared in the same batch. Patients with multiple sclerosis recorded significantly lower normalized Chao1 diversity than controls, the study found. Five TRBV segments occurring more often in patients than controls included TRBV5-6, TRBV5-1 and TRBV20-1.

TCR beta cDNA libraries included unique molecular identifiers. From 1 to 10 million T cells, 450,000 to 550,000 cDNA molecules were obtained. Each CDR3 protein gets one entry after TCRdb re-called the PCR reads with MiXCR. The sample holds roughly 670,000 distinct CDR3 sequences; approximately 59% are singletons and the top ten take roughly 12%. The J gene is TRBJ1-2, the V gene TRBV27; a possible D gene is TRBD1 (6 bases). Sequencing was performed on blood. The sequence was obtained from a girl aged 2-10 years with multiple sclerosis. The CDR3 nucleotides are TGTGCCAGCAGTTTAAGTACAGGGAACTATGGCTACACCTTC. Translated, it gives CASSLSTGNYGYTF.